The entry that follows covers one T cell receptor beta chain sequence. This entry comes from a study of shared clonotypes between healthy human individuals. The CDR3 loop spans 17 amino acids. Germline CDR1 and CDR2: MNHEY and SMNVEV (reference sequence). Trimming removed 4 bases from V and 2 bases from J, with 20 bases in between. The authors split each subset's genomic DNA evenly across several immunoSEQ plates. Data came from immunoSEQ multiplex PCR; TCRdb stores just in-frame clones and leaves some out. This sample has about 2.4 million clones; roughly 93% occur once, and the top ten carry more than 0.35%.

Sequenced input: naive CD4+ T cells from PBMCs. Subset of the sample: CD45RA+ positively selected. This sequence joins TRBV27 and TRBJ2-5, with D perhaps TRBD2 (6 bases). The origin of this receptor is a man aged 18 to 35 in good health. Some clones in this sample may be carry-over from other donors' samples. The CDR3 region has the DNA TGTGCCAGCAGTTCCCCACTAGCCATTCGCGGACAAGAGACCCAGTACTTC. Its protein product is CASSSPLAIRGQETQYF.